Following are 8 T cell receptor beta chains from one sample sequenced in a study of T cell repertoires in cytomegalovirus infection. TCRdb passed the reads through MiXCR, listing each CDR3 protein once. The data hold some 920,000 distinct CDR3 sequences, with about a third observed a single time. For these receptors, no antigen is known. Sample: cultured CD8+ T cells from PBMCs, taken from culture after CMV antigen stimulation. The origin of the receptors is a human donor in good health (CMV status not recorded). Some clones in this sample may be carry-over from other donors' samples.

There are a few counts of this clonotype. V usage is TRBV27 and J usage is TRBJ1-2; D is undetermined. This CDR3 is 12 amino acids long. The germline gives CDR1 MNHEY, CDR2 SMNVEV (reference sequence). V was cut by 8 bases and J by 1 base, with 8 bases left in between. The CDR3 loop reads CASGRDNYGYTF. DNA of the CDR3: TGTGCCAGCGGGAGAGATAACTATGGCTACACCTTC.

This clonotype has only a few counts. The V and J genes are TRBV7-9 and TRBJ2-6; TRBD1 might be the D (5 bases). Between the trimmed V and J ends, which lost 5 bases and 0 bases, there was a span of 20 bases. This CDR3 region has 19 residues. In germline, CDR1 is SEHNR, CDR2 FQNEAQ (reference sequence). The DNA of the CDR3 is TGTGCCAGCAGCCTGGCTCAGGGCACAATCGCCTCTGGGGCCAACGTCCTGACTTTC. Translated: CASSLAQGTIASGANVLTF.

This clonotype has just one count. The genes are TRBV10-3 and TRBJ2-7, with TRBD2 matching 8 bases. V lost 8 bases, J lost 7 bases, and 16 bases stayed unmatched. There are 15 residues in the CDR3. Germline assignment: CDR1 ENHRY and CDR2 SYGVKD. The CDR3 sequence: CAILLSGGPIREQYF. The CDR3 region has the DNA TGTGCCATCTTACTGAGCGGGGGTCCTATACGAGAGCAGTACTTC.

This clonotype was counted between two and nine times. The chain couples TRBV5-6 to TRBJ2-3, with D tentatively TRBD1 or TRBD2 (5 bases each). V was pared by 2 bases and J by 2 bases, with 15 bases between. CDR3 size: 16 residues. Germline CDR1 and CDR2: SGHDT and YYEEEE. The CDR3 reads CASSLAALGDTDTQYF. The CDR3 DNA sequence: TGTGCCAGCAGCTTAGCAGCCTTGGGGGACACAGATACGCAGTATTTT.

The sample holds a few counts of this clonotype. This chain links TRBV6-6 with TRBJ2-3; 8 bases are shared with TRBD1. The germline V gene has CDR1 MNHNY and CDR2 SVGAGI (reference sequence). The CDR3 runs to 15 residues. With 0 bases clipped from V and 2 bases from J, the junction kept 1 base outside the gene matches. Written as DNA, the CDR3 is TGTGCCAGCAGTTACTCGGACAGGGACACAGATACGCAGTATTTT. Its translation: CASSYSDRDTDTQYF.

The chain employs TRBV11-2 and TRBJ2-1; TRBD1 aligns across 9 bases. The CDR3 consists of 16 residues. V lost 5 bases, J lost 1 base, and 6 bases stayed unmatched. Germline-derived CDR1 and CDR2 are SGHAT and FQNNGV. The CDR3 sequence: CASSAPGTGSYNEQFF. CDR3 coding DNA: TGTGCCAGCAGCGCCCCCGGGACAGGGTCCTACAATGAGCAGTTCTTC.

This clonotype occurred many times. V and J are TRBV7-8 and TRBJ2-1; no clear D gene. The ends were cut back, 3 bases at V and 7 bases at J, with 22 bases in the middle. The V gene's germline CDR1 is SGHVS and CDR2 FQNEAQ. The CDR3 is made up of 17 amino acids. CDR3: CASSFPIQLFSYNEQFF. The CDR3 nucleotides are TGTGCCAGCAGCTTTCCTATACAGCTTTTCTCTTATAATGAGCAGTTCTTC.

This clonotype was recorded at least ten times. V gene TRBV7-6 combines with J gene TRBJ1-2; the D gene is possibly TRBD1 (5 bases). Germline V gene sequence: CDR1 SGHVS, CDR2 FNYEAQ. The germline V and J ends were trimmed by 5 bases and 2 bases, with 9 bases remaining between them. This CDR3 has 13 residues. The CDR3 region has the DNA TGTGCCAGCAGCAAGGGGATGAACTATGGCTACACCTTC. It is translated as CASSKGMNYGYTF.